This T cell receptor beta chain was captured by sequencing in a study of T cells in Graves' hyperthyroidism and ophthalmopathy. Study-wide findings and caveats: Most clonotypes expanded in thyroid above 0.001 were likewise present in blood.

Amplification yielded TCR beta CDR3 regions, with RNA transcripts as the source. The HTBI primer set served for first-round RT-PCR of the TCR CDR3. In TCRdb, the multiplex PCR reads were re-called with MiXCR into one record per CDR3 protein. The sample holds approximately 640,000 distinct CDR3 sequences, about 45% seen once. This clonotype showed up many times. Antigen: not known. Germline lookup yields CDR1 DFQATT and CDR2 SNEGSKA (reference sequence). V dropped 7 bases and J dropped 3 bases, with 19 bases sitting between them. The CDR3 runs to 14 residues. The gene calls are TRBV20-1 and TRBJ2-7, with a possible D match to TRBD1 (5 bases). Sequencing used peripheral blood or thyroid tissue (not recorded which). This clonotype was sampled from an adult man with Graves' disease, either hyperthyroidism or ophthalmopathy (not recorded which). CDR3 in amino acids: CSVKRQGNRYEQYF. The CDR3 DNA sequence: TGCAGTGTAAAGAGGCAGGGTAATCGCTACGAGCAGTACTTC.